These 27 T cell receptor beta chains were sequenced from one sample in a study of cytomegalovirus exposure and HLA in healthy donors. 13 Jbeta primers and 60 Vbeta primers were used for the PCR. Generated by immunoSEQ multiplex PCR, the TCRdb table keeps only in-frame clones and is missing some. This sample carries over 150,000 clones, about 80% of them seen once, and the ten largest clones take roughly 9.7%. Specimen: PBMCs. All receptors derive from a man younger than 35 in good health and CMV-seropositive.

V gene TRBV4-2 combines with J gene TRBJ2-3; the D gene is possibly TRBD2 (5 bases). The germline V gene has CDR1 LGHNA and CDR2 YNFKEQ. The CDR3 sequence is 16 residues long. Trimming removed 2 bases from V and 0 bases from J, with 12 bases in between. CDR3 sequence (DNA): TGTGCCAGCAGCCAAACCCGGGGTGCTAGCACAGATACGCAGTATTTT. Translated, it gives CASSQTRGASTDTQYF.

V gene TRBV25-1 combines with J gene TRBJ2-1; a weak D match, TRBD2 (7 bases). The CDR3 has 15 residues. Trimming took off 4 bases at V and 3 bases at J, with 13 bases between the two ends. Germline CDR1 MGHDK, CDR2 SYGVNS. The CDR3 nucleotides read TGTGCCAGCAGTGGTCGGGGGGCTGACTACAATGAGCAGTTCTTC. It translates to CASSGRGADYNEQFF. The full variable domain, with the rest looked up from reference TRBV25-1 and TRBJ2-1, is EADIYQTPRYLVIGTGKKITLECSQTMGHDKMYWYQQDPGMELHLIHYSYGVNSTEKGDLSSESTVSRIRTEHFPLTLESARPSHTSQYLCASSGRGADYNEQFFGPGTRLTVL.

The chain has TRBV5-1 and TRBJ2-5, with 10 bases aligning to TRBD2. The germline gives CDR1 SGHRS, CDR2 YFSETQ. The CDR3 covers 17 residues. The ends lost 0 bases at V and 5 bases at J; junction bases unmatched: 10. This CDR3 is CASSLGSGGTGIETQYF. The CDR3 DNA follows: TGCGCCAGCAGCTTGGGTAGCGGGGGGACCGGCATCGAGACCCAGTACTTC.

This clone showed up just a few times. This chain links TRBV29-1 with TRBJ2-5; 8 bases are shared with TRBD1. From germline, CDR1 is SQVTM and CDR2 ANQGSEA. The ends lost 3 bases at V and 5 bases at J; junction bases unmatched: 5. The CDR3 has 13 residues. The CDR3 sequence: CSVDGQGVETQYF. For the CDR3, the DNA is TGCAGCGTTGACGGACAGGGCGTGGAGACCCAGTACTTC.

The CDR3 protein is CAWTGTALSYNSPLHF. In nucleotides, the CDR3 is TGTGCCTGGACTGGGACAGCTCTTTCCTATAATTCACCCCTCCACTTT. The chain couples TRBV30 to TRBJ1-6; TRBD1 matches 7 bases. The CDR3 covers 16 residues. Losses at the gene ends were 4 bases for V and 1 base for J; bases not matched to a gene: 7. Germline values: CDR1 GTSNPN, CDR2 SVGIG (reference sequence). The complete variable domain, with remaining parts taken from reference TRBV30 and TRBJ1-6, reads SQTIHQWPATLVQPVGSPLSLECTVEGTSNPNLYWYRQAAGRGLQLLFYSVGIGQISSEVPQNLSASRPQDRQFILSSKKLLLSDSGFYLCAWTGTALSYNSPLHFGNGTRLTVT.

The J gene is TRBJ1-5, the V gene TRBV15; 9 bases match TRBD1. Germline V gene lookup returns CDR1 LNHNV and CDR2 YYDKDF (reference sequence). This CDR3 region has 16 residues. With V trimmed by 6 bases and J by 5 bases, 11 bases remained unmatched. CDR3 sequence (DNA): TGTGCCACCAGAGACCGCAACAGGGGGCGCGATCAGCCCCAGCATTTT. It yields the protein CATRDRNRGRDQPQHF.

The genes are TRBV13 and TRBJ2-1, with a weak D call TRBD2 (6 bases). V dropped 11 bases and J dropped 3 bases, with 11 bases sitting between them. Germline lookup yields CDR1 PRHDT and CDR2 FYEKMQ (reference sequence). CDR3 length: 12 residues. CDR3 amino acids: CAGGRDYNEQFF. CDR3 sequence (DNA): TGTGCCGGAGGGCGGGACTACAATGAGCAGTTCTTC.

The rearrangement links TRBV18 to TRBJ2-1, with 9 bases that match TRBD2. CDR1 and CDR2 from the germline V gene are KGHSH and LQKENI. The V segment lost 1 base and the J segment 8 bases; nucleotides outside the gene matches: 6. CDR3 length equals 15 residues. Written as DNA, the CDR3 is TGTGCCAGCTCACCACGCGGGGGGGCCACGGATGAGCAGTTCTTC. Protein product: CASSPRGGATDEQFF.

The J gene is TRBJ2-5, the V gene TRBV5-6; 7 nucleotides align to TRBD2. The length of the CDR3 is 15 residues. Losses at the gene ends were 0 bases for V and 2 bases for J; bases not matched to a gene: 4. Germline CDR1 is SGHDT and CDR2 is YYEEEE. The CDR3, as DNA: TGTGCCAGCAGCTTGGCTACCGGGGGGCAAGAGACCCAGTACTTC. Its protein product is CASSLATGGQETQYF. The whole variable domain, remainder taken from reference TRBV5-6 and TRBJ2-5, is DAGVTQSPTHLIKTRGQQVTLRCSPKSGHDTVSWYQQALGQGPQFIFQYYEEEERQRGNFPDRFSGHQFPNYSSELNVNALLLGDSALYLCASSLATGGQETQYFGPGTRLLVL.

This chain joins TRBV7-2 and TRBJ1-1; D is unclear. V gave up 7 bases and J gave up 9 bases, with 15 bases separating them. CDR1 and CDR2 (germline): SGHTA, FQGNSA. The CDR3 runs to 12 residues. The CDR3 DNA reads TGTGCCAGCACACTGAAAATGCCTAAAGCTTTCTTT. This sequence encodes CASTLKMPKAFF.

V gene TRBV7-9 combines with J gene TRBJ2-1, with 11 nucleotides matching TRBD1. The V and J ends lost 5 bases and 9 bases, in that order; junction bases with no gene match: 18. The CDR3 loop spans 18 amino acids. Germline CDR1 and CDR2: SEHNR and FQNEAQ (reference sequence). DNA of the CDR3: TGTGCCAGCAGCCGGAACCGGGACAGGGGGGCAAAGGGGGGTGAGCAGTTCTTC. Encoded protein: CASSRNRDRGAKGGEQFF.

V usage is TRBV6-6 and J usage is TRBJ1-1, with D perhaps matching TRBD1 (6 bases). The CDR3 extends over 14 amino acids. Trimming left V 6 bases short and J 1 base short, with 12 bases between. Looked up from germline, CDR1 is MNHNY and CDR2 is SVGAGI (reference sequence). The CDR3 region is CASRNGQWNTEAFF. The CDR3 bases are TGTGCCAGCAGAAATGGACAGTGGAACACTGAAGCTTTCTTT.

This clone was counted once. The chain is built from TRBV23-1 and TRBJ2-3; D gene uncertain. TRBV23-1 carries the ORF label, with uncertain function. The CDR3 runs to 17 residues. V was cut by 0 bases and J by 2 bases, with 15 bases left in between. The CDR3 DNA follows: TGCGCCAGCAGTCAATCGAGGAGAGGCGGCCCCACAGATACGCAGTATTTT. It yields the protein CASSQSRRGGPTDTQYF.

The CDR3 protein is CASSFLAGAGETQYF. CDR3 bases: TGTGCCAGCAGTTTTCTAGCGGGGGCTGGCGAGACCCAGTACTTC. This sequence joins TRBV7-3 and TRBJ2-5; 10 bases fit TRBD2. Trimming cost V 6 bases and J 5 bases; bases outside gene matches: 9. CDR1 SGHTA and CDR2 FQGTGA come from the germline V gene. This CDR3 contains 15 residues.

V gene TRBV5-8 combines with J gene TRBJ1-1; TRBD1 might be the D (5 bases). V lost 0 bases to trimming and J lost 6 bases, with 15 bases between them. Germline V gene lookup returns CDR1 SGHTS and CDR2 YDEGEE. The CDR3 has 15 amino acids. DNA of the CDR3: TGTGCCAGCAGCTTGGCCATTAGCAGGGTAGCTGAAGCTTTCTTT. Encoded protein: CASSLAISRVAEAFF.

The chain links TRBV7-2 to TRBJ1-2; 8 bases match TRBD1. This CDR3 is built from 14 residues. Unmatched junction bases numbered 9, after V lost 5 bases and J lost 7 bases. Germline CDR1 and CDR2: SGHTA and FQGNSA. The CDR3 region is CASSPRQGASGYTF. The CDR3 bases are TGTGCCAGCAGCCCCCGGCAGGGGGCCTCTGGCTACACCTTC.

The chain carries TRBV5-4 and TRBJ2-5; TRBD2 matches at 9 bases. TRBJ2-7 matches the DNA end more closely, so the J call is doubtful. The CDR3 is 15 amino acids. Germline V gene sequence: CDR1 SGHNT, CDR2 YYREEE (reference sequence). CDR3 loop: CASSLGLAGPYEQYF. The CDR3 DNA reads TGTGCCAGCAGCTTAGGCCTAGCGGGACCCTACGAGCAGTACTTC.

The V gene is TRBV13, the J gene TRBJ2-1, with D possibly matching TRBD1 (6 bases). The CDR3 loop spans 15 amino acids. Trimming pared 4 bases from V and 5 bases from J, leaving 15 bases between. CDR1 and CDR2 from the germline V gene are PRHDT and FYEKMQ (reference sequence). Here the CDR3 reads CASSSQGLTHNEQFF. CDR3 nucleotides: TGTGCCAGCAGCTCACAGGGCCTTACACACAATGAGCAGTTCTTC.

This clone was detected only a few times. The V call is TRBV25-1, the J call TRBJ1-1; TRBD1 agrees at 7 bases. The CDR3 is 14 amino acids. V shed 6 bases and J 3 bases; nucleotides not matched to a gene: 7. The germline V gene has CDR1 MGHDK and CDR2 SYGVNS. The CDR3 region has the DNA TGTGCCAGCAGGCAGACAGGGCTGGACACTGAAGCTTTCTTT. It translates to CASRQTGLDTEAFF.

The chain joins TRBV10-3 to TRBJ1-4; maybe TRBD1 (5 bases). Germline-derived CDR1 and CDR2 are ENHRY and SYGVKD. The CDR3 has 15 residues. Trimming removed 10 bases at V and 1 base at J, with 16 bases between. The CDR3 spells CATKRGRGTNEKLFF. In DNA, the CDR3 is TGTGCCACAAAAAGGGGTAGAGGAACTAATGAAAAACTGTTTTTT.

The gene calls are TRBV18 and TRBJ1-2; 8 bases agree with TRBD1. Germline values: CDR1 KGHSH, CDR2 LQKENI. This CDR3 comprises 18 residues. With V trimmed by 2 bases and J by 8 bases, 19 bases remained unmatched. The CDR3 DNA sequence: TGTGCCAGCTCACCATTCGAAGGGACAGGCCATACCCCCAGCGGCTACACCTTC. This gives the protein CASSPFEGTGHTPSGYTF.

This chain connects TRBV30 to TRBJ2-7; the match to TRBD1 covers 9 bases. The CDR3 spans 15 residues. Germline V gives CDR1 GTSNPN, CDR2 SVGIG (reference sequence). V gave up 4 bases and J gave up 1 base; unmatched junction bases: 8. CDR3 amino acids: CAWTTGQGVSYEQYF. The CDR3 nucleotides are TGTGCCTGGACCACGGGACAGGGAGTATCCTACGAGCAGTACTTC.

The chain carries TRBV6-5 and TRBJ2-2; perhaps TRBD2 as D (6 bases). CDR3 length equals 14 residues. From germline, CDR1 is MNHEY and CDR2 SVGAGI. The V end was cut by 6 bases, the J end by 5 bases, with 13 bases between. This chain's CDR3 is CASSLSGWTGELFF. The CDR3 region has the DNA TGTGCCAGCAGCCTTAGCGGTTGGACCGGGGAGCTGTTTTTT.

This clone was recorded only once. The rearrangement joins TRBV5-6 to TRBJ1-2, with unresolved D. The germline V gene has CDR1 SGHDT and CDR2 YYEEEE. The V end lost 0 bases, the J end lost 6 bases, and 15 bases lay between the germline ends. The CDR3 covers 15 residues. The CDR3 here is CASSLVGGKEHGYTF. For the CDR3, the DNA is TGTGCCAGCAGCTTGGTAGGCGGGAAGGAACATGGCTACACCTTC.

The chain combines TRBV9 with TRBJ1-2; TRBD1 matches 7 bases. J was trimmed by 6 bases and V by 4 bases; bases with no gene match: 3. The CDR3 contains 12 residues. Germline V gives CDR1 SGDLS, CDR2 YYNGEE. The CDR3 region is CASSLTGNGYTF. The CDR3 DNA sequence: TGTGCCAGCAGCTTGACAGGGAATGGCTACACCTTC.

Comment on this clone: Sequence at one end of the junction differs from germline and may be a read error. The chain links TRBV5-5 to TRBJ1-2, with a possible D match to TRBD1 (5 bases). Germline V CDR1 and CDR2: SGHKS, YYEKEE (reference sequence). The CDR3 contains 13 residues. CDR3 bases: TGTGCCAGCAGATTGGACAAGAACTATGGCTACACCTTC. This codes for CASRLDKNYGYTF.

This clone was seen more than once but under ten times. This chain links TRBV9 with TRBJ2-5; 11 nucleotides line up with TRBD2. Per the germline V gene, CDR1 is SGDLS and CDR2 is YYNGEE. J gave up 2 bases and V 3 bases, and 9 bases lay outside the gene matches. The CDR3 consists of 17 residues. CDR3 loop: CASSAGASGGLQETQYF. Here the CDR3 DNA reads TGTGCCAGCAGCGCAGGGGCTAGCGGGGGGCTTCAAGAGACCCAGTACTTC. The entire variable domain, with the rest obtained from reference TRBV9 and TRBJ2-5, is as follows: DSGVTQTPKHLITATGQRVTLRCSPRSGDLSVYWYQQSLDQGLQFLIQYYNGEERAKGNILERFSAQQFPDLHSELNLSSLELGDSALYFCASSAGASGGLQETQYFGPGTRLLVL.